What follows describes a single T cell receptor (beta chain). Its antigen remains unidentified. The data were taken from a study of cytomegalovirus exposure and HLA in healthy donors. General study findings and limits: Among TCR sequences, most were rare, though some public TCRs appeared in many donors.

Produced via immunoSEQ multiplex PCR; TCRdb's table is partial and in-frame only. The sample contains 90,000 to 100,000 clones, roughly 85% of which appear only once. Donors came from a validation cohort of approximately 110 subjects, distinct from the first 666-subject cohort. CDR1 is KGHSH, CDR2 LQKENI, per germline. The CDR3 length is 15 residues. Deletions cut 2 bases from V and 5 bases from J, with 13 bases between. Sequenced material: PBMCs. The TCR sequence derives from a woman aged 25-40 years in good health and CMV-seronegative. The V gene is TRBV18, the J gene TRBJ1-5; D is ambiguous. CDR3 residues: CASSPSLQFDQPQHF. The DNA of the CDR3 is TGTGCCAGCTCACCATCTTTACAGTTTGATCAGCCCCAGCATTTT.